This TCR beta chain is drawn from a study of regulatory dendritic cells for organ transplantation. Sorted T cells were CFSE-labeled and cultured 5 days with allogeneic regulatory or mature dendritic cells at 1:10. CDR3 length equals 11 residues. Germline CDR1 reads MNHEY; CDR2 reads SVGAGI. V lost 5 bases and J lost 5, with 7 bases in between. Details on this clone: Its antigen remains unknown.

The repertoire was sequenced with immunoSEQ multiplex PCR; TCRdb's copy has only in-frame clones and lacks some. The sample shows some 9,300 clones, about 85% of them seen only once. The sequencing sample was made of memory CD4+ T cells from blood cultured with dendritic cells. Sample subset: CD45RO+ memory T cells. The receptor was derived from a human donor in good health. The chain uses TRBV6-5 and TRBJ2-7; a possible D gene is TRBD2 (5 bases). The CDR3 region has the DNA TGTGCCAGCAGTCCCGGGGACGAGCAGTACTTC. Protein sequence: CASSPGDEQYF.